Below are 26 T cell receptor beta chains sequenced from a single sample in a study of CD8 T cells in Susac syndrome. RNA, at about 0.45 to 1 ug, was reverse transcribed with random hexamers. TCRdb independently ran MiXCR on the immunoSEQ multiplex PCR reads; one entry per CDR3 protein. Of some 130,000 distinct CDR3 sequences in the sample, approximately 95% were seen once. Input material: CD8+ T cells from PBMCs. These receptors originate from a human donor with Susac syndrome.

This chain joins TRBV7-9 and TRBJ2-2; possible D gene TRBD1, 5 bases. Germline loops: CDR1 SEHNR, CDR2 FQNEAQ (reference sequence). CDR3 size: 13 residues. With 5 bases removed from V and 4 bases from J, the gap between germline ends came to 8 bases. CDR3 loop: CASSDSLTGELFF. The CDR3 DNA sequence: TGTGCCAGCAGCGACAGCCTCACCGGGGAGCTGTTTTTT.

The chain is built from TRBV11-2 and TRBJ2-3; TRBD2 matches at 8 bases. The CDR3 covers 17 residues. The J segment lost 4 bases and the V segment lost 6 bases, leaving 15 bases of the junction unmatched. The germline V gene has CDR1 SGHAT and CDR2 FQNNGV. CDR3 DNA sequence: TGTGCCAGCAGTCCTGCCTGGGCGGGAGGCCGGGCAGATACGCAGTATTTT. It specifies CASSPAWAGGRADTQYF.

This clonotype was observed a single time. The V call is TRBV27, the J call TRBJ2-7, with D hard to call. This CDR3 region has 13 residues. Looked up from germline, CDR1 is MNHEY and CDR2 is SMNVEV (reference sequence). Trimming cost V 6 bases and J 6 bases, with 15 bases left between them. CDR3: CASSLWARTEQYF. The CDR3, as DNA: TGTGCCAGCAGCCTATGGGCCAGGACCGAGCAGTACTTC.

The V call is TRBV28, the J call TRBJ2-4; 9 bases are a match to TRBD1. With V trimmed by 7 bases and J by 0 bases, 10 bases remained unmatched. This CDR3 has 17 residues. Germline V lookup: CDR1 MDHEN, CDR2 SYDVKM. The CDR3 loop reads CASNPGTGYLAKNIQYF. The CDR3 nucleotides read TGTGCCAGCAATCCCGGGACAGGGTATTTAGCCAAAAACATTCAGTACTTC.

V gene TRBV13 combines with J gene TRBJ2-3; 11 nucleotides line up with TRBD2. CDR1 and CDR2 (germline): PRHDT, FYEKMQ (reference sequence). CDR3 length: 14 amino acids. Germline trimming cut 8 bases from V and 5 bases from J; bases unmatched to any gene: 6. CDR3 residues: CASELAGVGDTQYF. The CDR3 DNA follows: TGTGCCAGCGAACTAGCGGGAGTCGGAGATACGCAGTATTTT.

CDR3 amino acids: CASSEGSAEFF. The DNA for the CDR3 is TGCGCCAGCAGCGAGGGTTCCGCGGAGTTCTTC. The chain combines TRBV5-1 with TRBJ2-1, with D possibly matching TRBD2 (5 bases). Trimming took off 4 bases at V and 14 bases at J, with 13 bases between the two ends. The germline V gene has CDR1 SGHRS and CDR2 YFSETQ. The CDR3 covers 11 residues.

This rearrangement joins TRBV12-3 or TRBV12-4 to TRBJ2-7, with TRBD1 matching 7 bases. CDR3 length: 14 amino acids. Trimming cost V 3 bases and J 2 bases; bases outside gene matches: 4. The chain's CDR3 is CASSFSQGAYEQYF. CDR3 in DNA: TGTGCCAGCAGTTTTTCCCAGGGGGCCTACGAGCAGTACTTC.

This clonotype was observed a single time. The V call is TRBV15, the J call TRBJ2-1; either TRBD1 or TRBD2 may supply D (5 bases each). CDR3 length: 13 residues. V was cut by 3 bases and J by 12 bases, with 15 bases left in between. Germline V lookup: CDR1 LNHNV, CDR2 YYDKDF (reference sequence). CDR3 DNA: TGTGCCACCAGCAGTGGTGGGGGTTTTTGGCAGTTCTTC. Amino acids: CATSSGGGFWQFF.

This chain connects TRBV27 to TRBJ2-5; D possibly corresponds to TRBD2 (5 bases). Germline values: CDR1 MNHEY, CDR2 SMNVEV (reference sequence). V lost 0 bases and J lost 2, with 10 bases in between. The CDR3 length is 15 residues. The DNA of the CDR3 is TGTGCCAGCAGTTTATCCGGAGGACCGCAAGAGACCCAGTACTTC. Translation: CASSLSGGPQETQYF.

This clonotype was detected once. The chain uses TRBV3-1 and TRBJ2-3; no definite D call. CDR1 is LGHDT and CDR2 is YNNKEL in the germline V gene (reference sequence). The CDR3 length is 13 residues. Trimming took off 1 base at V and 5 bases at J, with 7 bases between the two ends. The CDR3 reads CASSQVSLDTQYF. The CDR3 DNA reads as TGTGCCAGCAGCCAAGTGTCACTAGATACGCAGTATTTT.

V is TRBV7-2 and J is TRBJ2-3; D is undetermined. CDR1 is SGHTA, CDR2 FQGNSA, per germline. This CDR3 has 12 residues. V lost 2 bases, J lost 6 bases, and 6 bases lay in between. The CDR3, as DNA: TGTGCCAGCAGCTTAATTTTGGATACGCAGTATTTT. Its protein product is CASSLILDTQYF.

V is TRBV6-5 and J is TRBJ2-7; the match to TRBD2 covers 7 bases. The CDR3 is 14 amino acids. The junction had 3 bases not matched to a gene; V was cut back by 2 bases and J by 2 bases. Germline assignment: CDR1 MNHEY and CDR2 SVGAGI. In DNA form, the CDR3 reads TGTGCCAGCAGTTACACCGGGACTACCTACGAGCAGTACTTC. Translated: CASSYTGTTYEQYF.

The CDR3 sequence: CASSHEGLSGYTF. The CDR3 nucleotides are TGTGCCAGCAGCCATGAAGGGCTTTCGGGCTACACCTTC. The V gene is TRBV7-9, the J gene TRBJ1-2; D uncertain. Trimming removed 5 bases from V and 8 bases from J, with 15 bases in between. The length of the CDR3 is 13 residues. Germline loops: CDR1 SEHNR, CDR2 FQNEAQ (reference sequence).

Here the CDR3 reads CSVERRDIIFHGYTF. CDR3 in DNA: TGCAGCGTTGAGCGGCGGGACATCATTTTCCATGGCTACACCTTC. V usage is TRBV29-1 and J usage is TRBJ1-2; tentatively, D is TRBD1 (6 bases). Germline V gives CDR1 SQVTM, CDR2 ANQGSEA. The V gene lost 3 bases and the J gene lost 6 bases, with 20 bases spanning the gap. This CDR3 has 15 amino acids.

This clonotype has just one count. This chain links TRBV19 with TRBJ2-7; 7 bases map to TRBD2. The J segment lost 4 bases and the V segment lost 2 bases, leaving 2 bases of the junction unmatched. From germline, CDR1 is LNHDA and CDR2 SQIVND (reference sequence). This CDR3 has 13 amino acids. CDR3 region: CASSITAGYEQYF. The CDR3 DNA reads as TGTGCCAGTAGTATAACAGCGGGGTACGAGCAGTACTTC. The full variable domain, with the rest looked up from reference TRBV19 and TRBJ2-7, is DGGITQSPKYLFRKEGQNVTLSCEQNLNHDAMYWYRQDPGQGLRLIYYSQIVNDFQKGDIAEGYSVSREKKESFPLTVTSAQKNPTAFYLCASSITAGYEQYFGPGTRLTVT.

The J gene is TRBJ2-3, the V gene TRBV13, with TRBD2 matching over 7 bases. Germline assignment: CDR1 PRHDT and CDR2 FYEKMQ (reference sequence). Trimming removed 3 bases from V and 2 bases from J; junction bases left unmatched: 5. The CDR3 contains 15 residues. The chain's CDR3 is CASSFKSGTTDTQYF. The CDR3 DNA reads TGTGCCAGCAGCTTTAAGAGCGGGACCACAGATACGCAGTATTTT.

This chain joins TRBV20-1 and TRBJ2-1, with D perhaps assigned TRBD1 or TRBD2 (6 bases each). V lost 4 bases, J lost 5 bases, and 15 bases lay in between. The CDR3 totals 14 residues. The germline CDR1 and CDR2 sequences are DFQATT and SNEGSKA (reference sequence). This CDR3 reads CSATGGGLDNEQFF. DNA for the CDR3: TGCAGTGCTACCGGAGGGGGATTAGACAATGAGCAGTTCTTC.

The chain links TRBV27 to TRBJ2-1, with D unclear. The V and J ends lost 3 bases and 3 bases respectively, with 9 bases between them. This CDR3 is 14 amino acids long. CDR1 and CDR2 (germline): MNHEY, SMNVEV (reference sequence). The CDR3 DNA is TGTGCCAGCAGTTTGGGGTCAGGCTACAATGAGCAGTTCTTC. As protein: CASSLGSGYNEQFF.

The CDR3 region is CASSWPEQYF. CDR3 DNA: TGTGCCAGCAGTTGGCCCGAGCAGTACTTC. The chain has TRBV6-6 and TRBJ2-7; D is ambiguous. V was shortened by 4 bases and J by 6 bases, with 4 bases between the two germline ends. This CDR3 has 10 amino acids. The germline CDR1 and CDR2 sequences are MNHNY and SVGAGI (reference sequence).

The chain recombines TRBV6-5 with TRBJ1-2; 7 bases map to TRBD1. The CDR3 extends over 15 amino acids. Germline loops: CDR1 MNHEY, CDR2 SVGAGI. V gave up 7 bases and J gave up 9 bases; unmatched junction bases: 17. The CDR3 region is CASKKPQGSPVSYTF. In DNA form, the CDR3 reads TGTGCCAGCAAGAAGCCACAGGGGTCGCCGGTGAGCTACACCTTC.

This clonotype was recorded once. This rearrangement joins TRBV14 to TRBJ1-4, with D unresolved. The CDR3 runs to 13 residues. The V end was cut by 2 bases, the J end by 12 bases, with 13 bases between. Per germline, CDR1 SGHDN and CDR2 FVKESK. Here the CDR3 reads CASSQIFPGELFF. As DNA, the CDR3 is TGTGCCAGCAGCCAAATTTTTCCGGGAGAACTGTTTTTT.

This clonotype has a single count. The rearrangement joins TRBV6-5 to TRBJ2-5; a weak D match, TRBD1 (5 bases). V was clipped by 6 bases and J by 7 bases, with 18 bases between them. This CDR3 region has 14 residues. Germline V gives CDR1 MNHEY, CDR2 SVGAGI. CDR3 region: CASRKTQGGVTQYF. The CDR3 DNA reads TGTGCCAGCAGAAAGACCCAGGGCGGCGTGACCCAGTACTTC.

This chain uses TRBV20-1 with TRBJ2-5; 7 bases map to TRBD2. Germline CDR1 DFQATT, CDR2 SNEGSKA (reference sequence). CDR3 length: 16 residues. The ends lost 0 bases at V and 5 bases at J; junction bases unmatched: 12. The chain's CDR3 is CSARDLQRDPLETQYF. In DNA form, the CDR3 reads TGCAGTGCTAGAGACCTCCAGCGGGACCCACTGGAGACCCAGTACTTC.

This chain connects TRBV2 to TRBJ1-5; maybe TRBD1 (6 bases). Trimming removed 7 bases at V and 4 bases at J, with 17 bases between. The CDR3 runs 15 residues. CDR1 and CDR2 (germline): SNHLY, FYNNEI. DNA of the CDR3: TGTGCCAGCAAAACAGGGTTCTTTGGGAATCAGCCCCAGCATTTT. Its translation: CASKTGFFGNQPQHF.

V usage is TRBV9 and J usage is TRBJ2-7; 11 bases match TRBD1. Germline trimming cut 2 bases from V and 5 bases from J; bases unmatched to any gene: 6. From germline, CDR1 is SGDLS and CDR2 YYNGEE. This CDR3 is built from 15 residues. The CDR3 sequence is CASSVSGTGGNEQYF. DNA of the CDR3: TGTGCCAGCAGCGTTAGCGGGACAGGGGGTAACGAGCAGTACTTC. Drawing the rest from reference TRBV9 and TRBJ2-7, the complete variable domain is DSGVTQTPKHLITATGQRVTLRCSPRSGDLSVYWYQQSLDQGLQFLIQYYNGEERAKGNILERFSAQQFPDLHSELNLSSLELGDSALYFCASSVSGTGGNEQYFGPGTRLTVT.

The rearrangement uses TRBV7-2 and TRBJ2-7; perhaps TRBD1 as D (7 bases). In germline, CDR1 is SGHTA, CDR2 FQGNSA. There are 17 residues in the CDR3. The V end was cut by 5 bases, the J end by 4 bases, with 24 bases between. CDR3 sequence: CASSKILDAGQYYEQYF. The CDR3, as DNA: TGTGCCAGCAGCAAAATCCTCGACGCGGGACAGTATTACGAGCAGTACTTC.